The clone carrying this TCR beta chain came up a few times. The target antigen is unknown. These data belong to a study of follicular helper T cells after annual influenza vaccination. Study results and caveats: Successive annual vaccinations recalled a recurrent oligoclonal ICOS+CD38+ cTfh response with influenza-specific clonotypes.

The time point is: 2015-2016 season, 7 days after influenza vaccination. ICOS+CD38+ and ICOS-CD38- fractions were sorted from non-naive CD4+CXCR5+PD-1+ cells. CDR1 is SGHRS, CDR2 YFSETQ, per germline. V dropped 2 bases and J dropped 0 bases, with 5 bases sitting between them. The CDR3 sequence is 14 residues long. TCRB sequencing was done at Survey resolution level. TCRdb's copy holds only in-frame clones and misses some; the assay was immunoSEQ multiplex PCR. The table lists 850 to 1,200 clones, around four fifths of them singletons. This rearrangement joins TRBV5-1 to TRBJ2-2; D is undetermined. The sequence was collected from an adult who received the influenza vaccine. The sample was CXCR5+ CD38+ circulating T follicular helper cells from blood, taken 7 days after influenza vaccination. Sample subset: circulating Tfh, non-naive CD4+CXCR5+PD-1+ (ICOS+CD38+ or ICOS-CD38-). CDR3 region: CASSFSPNTGELFF. In DNA form, the CDR3 reads TGCGCCAGCAGCTTTAGCCCGAACACCGGGGAGCTGTTTTTT.